The next 23 T cell receptor beta chains were all read from a single sample in a study of molecular identifiers for immune sequencing clone quantification listed by TCRdb under 2018. The method behind the library was PCR. Sequencing used an Illumina HiSeq 4000. Starting from the raw public reads, TCRdb applied fastp trimming at Q25, assembled clones with MiXCR and retained in-frame beta chains. A single entry per CDR3 protein holds the most common genes and DNA from its merged rows. The sample contains around 86,000 distinct CDR3 sequences, roughly 20% of them found a single time. The top ten constitute about 0.85% of the sample. The sample was naive CD8+ T cells from blood, with Jurkat cell RNA spiked in. The cell subset or site label of this sample denotes: FACS-sorted CD8+CD4-CCR7+CD45RA+ naive T cells. The source of these receptors is a human donor in good health. Some libraries in this study had Jurkat cell RNA spiked in.

Many counts were recorded for this clonotype. The CDR3 loop reads CASSVETVTEYF. CDR3 DNA sequence: TGTGCCAGCAGCGTAGAGACGGTAACGGAGTATTTT. The genes are TRBV9 and TRBJ2-3; D gene unclear. The CDR3 runs to 12 residues. Looked up from germline, CDR1 is SGDLS and CDR2 is YYNGEE. With 0 bases removed from V and 13 bases from J, the gap between germline ends came to 12 bases.

Only a few counts were recorded for this clonotype. The gene calls are TRBV12-3 or TRBV12-4 and TRBJ1-1; TRBD1 might be the D (6 bases). This CDR3 is 13 amino acids long. V was cut by 7 bases and J by 1 base, with 10 bases left in between. The CDR3 protein is CASTRTENTEAFF. The CDR3 nucleotides are TGTGCCAGCACCCGGACAGAGAACACTGAAGCTTTCTTT.

On this clonotype: A single base separates this from a much larger clone, so it may be a read error. This chain links TRBV7-2 with TRBJ2-2, with D uncertain. The CDR3 length is 15 residues. V was cut by 5 bases and J by 7 bases, with 17 bases left in between. Germline V gene lookup returns CDR1 SGHTA and CDR2 FQGNSA. The CDR3, as DNA: TGTGCCAGCAGCCCGTTACCAGGCAAGGTCGGGGAGCTGTTTTTT. It encodes CASSPLPGKVGELFF.

This clonotype was seen many times. This chain connects TRBV14 to TRBJ1-6; D possibly corresponds to TRBD1 (6 bases). V was clipped by 0 bases and J by 6 bases, with 9 bases between them. Germline V CDR1 and CDR2: SGHDN, FVKESK. The CDR3 consists of 15 residues. Written as DNA, the CDR3 is TGTGCCAGCAGCCAAGAGGGGGCAGGTAATTCACCCCTCCACTTT. As protein: CASSQEGAGNSPLHF.

This clonotype was counted ten times or more. The chain has TRBV20-1 and TRBJ2-3; 9 positions match TRBD2. Losses at the gene ends were 0 bases for V and 3 bases for J; bases not matched to a gene: 7. The V gene's germline CDR1 is DFQATT and CDR2 SNEGSKA (reference sequence). CDR3 length equals 16 residues. The CDR3 DNA reads TGCAGTGCTAGAGATGGTGCGGGGGGGCAGACAGATACGCAGTATTTT. Translation gives CSARDGAGGQTDTQYF.

On this clonotype: Being one base from a much bigger clone, this may be a read error. This chain joins TRBV5-6 and TRBJ2-3, with 12 positions matching TRBD2. This CDR3 contains 16 residues. The germline V gene encodes CDR1 SGHDT and CDR2 YYEEEE. CDR3 coding DNA: TGTACCAGCACCCGACTAGCGGGAGCTAGCACAGATACGCAGTATTTT. This codes for CTSTRLAGASTDTQYF. Full variable domain (outside the CDR3, taken from reference TRBV5-6 and TRBJ2-3): DAGVTQSPTHLIKTRGQQVTLRCSPKSGHDTVSWYQQALGQGPQFIFQYYEEEERQRGNFPDRFSGHQFPNYSSELNVNALLLGDSALYLCTSTRLAGASTDTQYFGPGTRLTVL.

The chain has TRBV19 and TRBJ2-1; TRBD2 aligns across 10 bases. V lost 6 bases, J lost 1 base, and 3 bases stayed unmatched. This CDR3 is 15 amino acids long. CDR1 and CDR2 from the germline V gene are LNHDA and SQIVND (reference sequence). CDR3 protein: CASSYSGGSYNEQFF. CDR3 coding DNA: TGTGCCAGTAGCTATAGCGGGGGGTCCTACAATGAGCAGTTCTTC. Variable domain in full (rest from reference TRBV19 and TRBJ2-1): DGGITQSPKYLFRKEGQNVTLSCEQNLNHDAMYWYRQDPGQGLRLIYYSQIVNDFQKGDIAEGYSVSREKKESFPLTVTSAQKNPTAFYLCASSYSGGSYNEQFFGPGTRLTVL.

The chain combines TRBV6-4 with TRBJ2-3; D not certain. Germline V CDR1 and CDR2: MRHNA, SNTAGT. Trimming took off 2 bases at V and 0 bases at J, with 12 bases between the two ends. CDR3 length equals 16 residues. Written as DNA, the CDR3 is TGTGCCAGCAGTGACGCTACGGGCACTAGCACAGATACGCAGTATTTT. This encodes CASSDATGTSTDTQYF.

This clonotype was counted at least ten times. This chain links TRBV6-2 or TRBV6-3 with TRBJ2-5; no reliable D call. V was cut by 6 bases and J by 5 bases, with 16 bases left in between. The germline V gene encodes CDR1 MNHEY and CDR2 SVGEGT. CDR3 size: 14 residues. The CDR3 DNA reads as TGTGCCAGCAGCCCCTCTTCCGGGCGGGAGACCCAGTACTTC. It specifies CASSPSSGRETQYF.

This clonotype was counted many times. The chain joins TRBV5-1 to TRBJ1-1; 7 bases line up with TRBD1. This CDR3 comprises 15 residues. Germline V gene data show CDR1 as SGHRS and CDR2 as YFSETQ. Unmatched junction bases numbered 4, after V lost 1 base and J lost 1 base. CDR3 nucleotide sequence: TGCGCCAGCAGCTTGAGACAGGGCTCGAACACTGAAGCTTTCTTT. This sequence encodes CASSLRQGSNTEAFF.

This clonotype was seen a few times. A much more abundant neighbour one base away suggests this may be a read error. The chain has TRBV6-5 and TRBJ2-1; 9 bases line up with TRBD1. The CDR3 totals 14 residues. Trimming took 9 bases from V and 5 from J; bases not matched to a gene: 8. Germline V CDR1 and CDR2: MNHEY, SVGAGI. The CDR3 spells CARSRQGVNNEQFF. The CDR3, as DNA: TGTGCCAGAAGCCGACAGGGGGTAAACAATGAGCAGTTCTTC.

This clonotype has ten or more counts. This sequence joins TRBV11-3 and TRBJ2-2, with D possibly being TRBD1 (6 bases). There are 16 residues in the CDR3. V was shortened by 5 bases and J by 1 base, with 14 bases between the two germline ends. Germline-derived CDR1 and CDR2 are SGHNT and YENEEA. The CDR3 bases are TGTGCCAGCAGCCCCCGGACAGCCTTGAACACCGGGGAGCTGTTTTTT. Translation gives CASSPRTALNTGELFF.

The sample holds many counts of this clonotype. V usage is TRBV28 and J usage is TRBJ2-5; D call uncertain. The CDR3 totals 13 residues. Deletions cut 2 bases from V and 2 bases from J, with 6 bases between. Germline CDR1 is MDHEN and CDR2 is SYDVKM. This CDR3 is CASSLPGQETQYF. CDR3 DNA sequence: TGTGCCAGCAGTTTACCAGGACAAGAGACCCAGTACTTC.

A remark on this clonotype: The germline gene is not matched at one end of the junction; a read error may be the cause. The rearrangement links TRBV27 to TRBJ2-1; D is unresolved. The germline V gene has CDR1 MNHEY and CDR2 SMNVEV (reference sequence). The CDR3 length is 17 residues. The CDR3 nucleotides read TGTGTCAGCAGTTTATCCGCCTTCAACTTAAATGACAATGAGCAGTTCTTC. Translated, it gives CVSSLSAFNLNDNEQFF.

This clonotype was counted at least ten times. V is TRBV5-5 and J is TRBJ2-2; D is possibly TRBD1 (6 bases). CDR3 length: 14 residues. CDR1 and CDR2 from the germline V gene are SGHKS and YYEKEE (reference sequence). Trimming removed 6 bases at V and 1 base at J, with 10 bases between. CDR3 DNA sequence: TGTGCCAGCACCCCCAGGGGGAACACCGGGGAGCTGTTTTTT. The encoded protein is CASTPRGNTGELFF.

This clonotype was seen at least ten times. V and J are TRBV9 and TRBJ2-7; D uncertain. Germline CDR1 SGDLS, CDR2 YYNGEE. The germline V and J ends were trimmed by 0 bases and 2 bases, with 12 bases remaining between them. The CDR3 runs 15 residues. CDR3 sequence (DNA): TGTGCCAGCAGCGTAGCTTCGGGCAGGCCCTACGAGCAGTACTTC. This translates into CASSVASGRPYEQYF.

This clonotype was found many times. This rearrangement joins TRBV30 to TRBJ2-3; a possible D gene is TRBD1 (5 bases). This CDR3 comprises 14 residues. V was clipped by 4 bases and J by 4 bases, with 15 bases between them. Looked up from germline, CDR1 is GTSNPN and CDR2 is SVGIG (reference sequence). CDR3 DNA sequence: TGTGCCTGGACCGACGGGTTAGGGGCAGATACGCAGTATTTT. Protein product: CAWTDGLGADTQYF.

Only a few counts were recorded for this clonotype. J is TRBJ2-1 and V is TRBV4-3, with 9 bases fitting TRBD2. The CDR3 length is 17 residues. The germline V gene has CDR1 LGHNA and CDR2 YSLEER. V shed 0 bases and J 3 bases; nucleotides not matched to a gene: 6. For the CDR3, the DNA is TGCGCCAGCAGCCAAGAACTCGGTAGCGGGGGCTACAATGAGCAGTTCTTC. Protein sequence: CASSQELGSGGYNEQFF.

This clonotype was recorded at least ten times. CDR3 sequence: CASSQSRATNEKLFF. The CDR3 DNA reads TGTGCCAGCAGCCAATCGCGAGCAACTAATGAAAAACTGTTTTTT. The chain uses TRBV13 and TRBJ1-4; D not resolved. Germline V gene lookup returns CDR1 PRHDT and CDR2 FYEKMQ (reference sequence). The V and J ends lost 5 bases and 0 bases respectively, with 10 bases between them. The CDR3 is made up of 15 amino acids.

Many counts were recorded for this clonotype. The chain combines TRBV6-5 with TRBJ2-2; D ambiguous. Germline lookup yields CDR1 MNHEY and CDR2 SVGAGI. Trimming removed 2 bases from V and 1 base from J, with 8 bases in between. This CDR3 comprises 15 residues. The CDR3 DNA sequence: TGTGCCAGCAGTTACGGGCGGCAGAACACCGGGGAGCTGTTTTTT. Amino acids: CASSYGRQNTGELFF.

The table lists this clonotype with many counts. The V gene is TRBV7-9, the J gene TRBJ1-1; D uncertain. The V and J ends lost 1 base and 2 bases respectively, with 8 bases between them. This CDR3 has 14 residues. Germline CDR1 and CDR2: SEHNR and FQNEAQ (reference sequence). This CDR3 reads CASSLGEINTEAFF. DNA for the CDR3: TGTGCCAGCAGCTTAGGAGAGATTAACACTGAAGCTTTCTTT.

This clonotype was seen ten or more times. The chain employs TRBV6-1 and TRBJ2-3; no reliable D call. The length of the CDR3 is 15 residues. The germline V gene encodes CDR1 MNHNS and CDR2 SASEGT. The V and J ends lost 1 base and 1 base respectively, with 9 bases between them. CDR3 sequence: CASSEGVSGTDTQYF. DNA of the CDR3: TGTGCCAGCAGTGAAGGAGTGTCCGGCACAGATACGCAGTATTTT.

About this clonotype: A far bigger clonotype differs at one base, so this is likely a read error. The chain links TRBV9 to TRBJ1-1; a weak D match, TRBD1 (6 bases). The CDR3 runs 13 residues. Looked up from germline, CDR1 is SGDLS and CDR2 is YYNGEE. The CDR3 nucleotides are TGTGCCAGCAGCCCACAGGGAGCCACTGAAGCTTCCTTT. As protein: CASSPQGATEASF.